The present T cell receptor (beta chain) was sequenced within a study of cytomegalovirus exposure and HLA in healthy donors. V lost 6 bases, J lost 2 bases, and 16 bases lay in between. Germline V gives CDR1 SGHDN, CDR2 FVKESK. The CDR3 runs to 15 residues. The PCR ran on 60 Vbeta and 13 Jbeta primers. The repertoire was sequenced with immunoSEQ multiplex PCR; TCRdb's copy has only in-frame clones and lacks some. The sample consists of about 120,000 clones, about 76% of them appearing once. Study observations and caveats: As immune exposure information, only CMV serostatus was available. TCR beta chains associated with HLA were, in a later analysis, more clonally expanded than equally common others.

Notes on this clone: Its antigen is unknown.

Source material: PBMCs. V is TRBV14 and J is TRBJ1-1; D is perhaps TRBD1 (6 bases). The receptor was isolated from a woman aged 35 to 49 in good health and CMV-seronegative. For the CDR3, the DNA is TGTGCCAGCAGGAGGACAGATATTCCAAACACTGAAGCTTTCTTT. This sequence encodes CASRRTDIPNTEAFF.